Below, one T cell receptor beta chain is given with its context. The antigen is undetermined. These data originate in a study of CD8+ T cells in alopecia areata. Study context: It was oral tofacitinib, at 5 to 10 mg twice daily, that treated patients received. Tofacitinib administration persisted for 6 to 18 months, succeeded by 6 months off drug. The study's findings and limits: Mice gave a clearer picture of TCR sharing than patients did, possibly for HLA-related reasons.

Trimming pared 4 bases from V and 3 bases from J, leaving 9 bases between. This CDR3 has 12 residues. Germline CDR1 and CDR2: SQVTM and ANQGSEA. RNA, once extracted, was reverse transcribed into cDNA for use as the sequencing template. The protocol was immunoSEQ multiplex PCR, while the TCRdb copy is restricted to in-frame clones and leaves out a portion. The sample includes some 210,000 clones, about 53% of them seen just once. The study team obtained lesional scalp punch biopsies and peripheral blood from alopecia areata patients. The input for sequencing was CD4+ T cells sorted from blood, taken at week 0. The chain is built from TRBV29-1 and TRBJ1-1, with a weak D call TRBD1 (5 bases). This TCR was sampled from a human donor with alopecia areata. CDR3 in amino acids: CSVGRGYTEAFF. The CDR3 region has the DNA TGCAGCGTTGGGAGGGGATACACTGAAGCTTTCTTT. Variable domain in full (rest from reference TRBV29-1 and TRBJ1-1): SAVISQKPSRDICQRGTSLTIQCQVDSQVTMMFWYRQQPGQSLTLIATANQGSEATYESGFVIDKFPISRPNLTFSTLTVSNMSPEDSSIYLCSVGRGYTEAFFGQGTRLTVV.